A selection of T cell receptor beta chains follows, all from one sample in a study of blood T cell repertoires in COVID-19. Assay used: immunoSEQ multiplex PCR; TCRdb lists only in-frame clones, some missing. The table includes 180,000 or so clones, approximately 85% detected once. Input material: peripheral blood. The receptors were sampled from a man aged 35-49 years who had recovered from COVID-19. The CDR3 runs from the conserved cysteine through the conserved F or W. D genes are given only for firm matches. Size is omitted from some rows. Given values are once, few, many or a class for expanded clones.

v_gene,j_gene,d_gene,abundance,CDR3aa,CDR3nt
TRBV7-9,TRBJ1-2,TRBD1,.,CASSTGTARAGYGYTF,TGTGCCAGCAGTACTGGGACAGCCCGCGCGGGGTATGGCTACACCTTC
TRBV9,TRBJ1-1,TRBD1,.,CASSVGGTGDEAFF,TGTGCCAGCAGCGTAGGTGGGACAGGTGATGAAGCTTTCTTT
TRBV6-5,TRBJ1-5,TRBD1,once,CASRRTGRNQPQHF,TGTGCCAGCAGACGGACAGGGCGCAATCAGCCCCAGCATTTT
TRBV7-3,TRBJ2-3,.,.,CASSPGGGPTDTQYF,TGTGCCAGCAGCCCTGGGGGCGGGCCCACAGATACGCAGTATTTT
TRBV12-3/TRBV12-4,TRBJ1-2,.,many,CASSLQNYGYTF,TGTGCCAGCAGTTTGCAGAACTATGGCTACACCTTC
TRBV12-1,TRBJ2-7,.,few,CASSFGSGSAEQYF,.
TRBV3-1/TRBV3-2,TRBJ2-7,.,.,CASSQGSYEQYF,TGTGCCAGCAGCCAAGGTAGCTACGAGCAGTACTTC
TRBV19,TRBJ1-5,.,few,CASSTTDSKRQPQHF,TGTGCCAGTAGTACGACTGACAGTAAGAGGCAGCCCCAGCATTTT
TRBV4-3,TRBJ2-1,TRBD1,.,CASSFGTGRNEQFF,TGCGCCAGCAGCTTTGGGACAGGGAGGAATGAGCAGTTCTTC
TRBV7-9,TRBJ1-2,.,.,CASSFPGRNNYGYTF,TGTGCCAGCAGCTTCCCAGGGCGCAATAACTATGGCTACACCTTC
TRBV7-2,TRBJ2-1,TRBD2,.,CASSAPPAGANNEQFF,TGTGCCAGCAGCGCTCCCCCAGCGGGGGCCAACAATGAGCAGTTCTTC
TRBV7-9,TRBJ2-1,.,.,CASSGSLNEQFF,TGTGCCAGCAGCGGGAGTCTGAATGAGCAGTTCTTC
TRBV7-6,TRBJ2-5,TRBD2,.,CASSDRLAGAIEGETQYF,TGTGCCAGCAGCGACCGACTAGCGGGGGCCATTGAGGGGGAGACCCAGTACTTC
TRBV12-5,TRBJ2-2,.,.,CASGAQSNTGELFF,TGTGCTAGTGGAGCACAGTCTAACACCGGGGAGCTGTTTTTT
TRBV6-2/TRBV6-3,TRBJ2-2,TRBD2,few,CASSMREGHTGELFF,TGTGCCAGCAGTATGAGGGAGGGCCACACCGGGGAGCTGTTTTTT
TRBV7-9,TRBJ1-5,TRBD1,.,CASSTQGAGQPQHF,TGTGCCAGCAGCACACAGGGGGCGGGTCAGCCCCAGCATTTT
TRBV9,TRBJ1-1,.,once,CASSPLTEAFF,TGTGCCAGCAGCCCCCTAACTGAAGCTTTCTTT
TRBV29-1,TRBJ2-1,TRBD2,.,CSAGLAGVNEQFF,TGCAGCGCGGGACTAGCGGGAGTCAATGAGCAGTTCTTC
TRBV5-4,TRBJ2-1,TRBD2,.,CASSLAAGAANEQFF,TGTGCCAGCAGCTTGGCGGCGGGAGCGGCGAATGAGCAGTTCTTC
TRBV6-1,TRBJ2-1,TRBD2,.,CASSEGSASGGARKFF,TGTGCCAGCAGTGAAGGCAGTGCTAGCGGGGGGGCCAGGAAGTTCTTC
TRBV19,TRBJ1-2,.,.,CASSTIFGFNYGYTF,TGTGCCAGTTCGACTATTTTCGGCTTTAACTATGGCTACACCTTC
TRBV7-2,TRBJ2-5,.,.,CASSLVGGGQETQYF,TGTGCCAGCAGCTTGGTAGGGGGGGGCCAAGAGACCCAGTACTTC